This TCR beta chain was sequenced in a study of radiotherapy plus CTLA-4 blockade in lung cancer. As for the study in general: Patients showed objective responses in roughly 18% of cases, and disease control was achieved by about 31%.

Study-wide results and caveats: Increased serum interferon-beta after radiation also reportedly predicted response strongly. Following radiotherapy plus ipilimumab, tumor-derived TCR clones expanded in the blood.

Ipilimumab-mediated CTLA-4 blockade plus focal radiation was given to patients having chemo-refractory metastatic non-small-cell lung cancer. As concerns this clone: Its specificity is not known.

The ends were cut back, 7 bases at V and 4 bases at J, with 15 bases in the middle. The CDR3 length is 14 residues. Germline assignment: CDR1 LNHDA and CDR2 SQIVND (reference sequence). The protocol was immunoSEQ multiplex PCR, while the TCRdb copy is restricted to in-frame clones and leaves out a portion. The sample has 60,000 to 75,000 clones, roughly three quarters seen once. This receptor was obtained from a human donor with non-small cell lung cancer whose response to radiotherapy plus ipilimumab could not be evaluated. Some clones in this sample may be carry-over from other donors' samples. Source: peripheral blood, taken from a patient treated with radiotherapy plus ipilimumab. This chain connects TRBV19 to TRBJ2-3; D uncertain. DNA for the CDR3: TGTGCCAGTAAGCCTCGGGTTGTGTCAGATACGCAGTATTTT. Translation: CASKPRVVSDTQYF.